This is a list of T cell receptor beta chains from one sample in a study of T-cell memory formation after mild COVID-19. MiXCR, run by TCRdb on the 5' RACE reads, gives a single entry per CDR3 protein. The sample consists of 44,000 or so distinct CDR3 sequences, nearly 9.5% of them appearing once. Source material: PBMCs or a T cell subset sorted from them (not recorded which). These receptors were obtained from an adult woman who had mild COVID-19 (a few samples of this study predate the infection). Cell type and time point are not known. CDR3s leave out the opening cysteine and the closing phenylalanine or tryptophan. D genes are given only for firm matches.

V: TRBV7-9
D: TRBD2
CDR3: ASSIRLADTGELF

V: TRBV5-1
D: -
CDR3: ASSLLPHNEQF

V: TRBV5-5
D: -
CDR3: ASGRNEQF

V: TRBV3-1
D: -
CDR3: ASSQDSGGRGSPLH

V: TRBV15
D: -
CDR3: ATSRVRRASYEQY

V: TRBV6-2/TRBV6-3
D: -
CDR3: ASKAHRGTDTQY

V: TRBV24-1
D: TRBD1
CDR3: ATSVDRGYGYT

V: TRBV7-2
D: TRBD2
CDR3: ASRGGFPDTQY

V: TRBV10-3
D: -
CDR3: AISEGSGGVSYNEQF

V: TRBV13
D: -
CDR3: ASSLDSRGNIEY

V: TRBV5-1
D: TRBD1
CDR3: ASSPRTGGGEAF

V: TRBV7-9
D: -
CDR3: ASSPDRLTYEQY

V: TRBV15
D: TRBD1
CDR3: ATSRRDRANTGELF

V: TRBV7-2
D: -
CDR3: ASSLAAGLSDPEQF

V: TRBV20-1
D: TRBD1
CDR3: SARRGPEAF

V: TRBV6-2/TRBV6-3
D: -
CDR3: ASSGYRDSYNEQF

V: TRBV7-2
D: TRBD2
CDR3: ASSFGERGSTDTQY

V: TRBV3-1
D: TRBD2
CDR3: ASSQAPLAGDTQY

V: TRBV4-1
D: TRBD1
CDR3: ASSQKAGTDTNYGYT

V: TRBV15
D: -
CDR3: ATSRETGTEAF

V: TRBV9
D: TRBD1
CDR3: ASSPRTGIDEQY

V: TRBV11-2
D: -
CDR3: ASSLLREQY

V: TRBV14
D: -
CDR3: ASSQDEGQETQY